This is a list of T cell receptor beta chains from one sample in a study of T cells after yellow fever vaccination. Via MiXCR, TCRdb re-called the 5' RACE reads, giving one row per CDR3 protein. The repertoire holds a few hundred thousand distinct CDR3 sequences, with less than 9% as singletons. The sample was CD4+ T cells sorted from PBMCs, taken 15 days after the yellow fever booster vaccination. Every receptor here comes from a man younger than 40 who received the YFV17D yellow fever vaccine. Each CDR3 is given with its conserved first and last residue.

>TRBJ2-1|TRBV20-1
CSATRGSITYNEQFF
>TRBJ2-3|TRBV7-2
CASSLGGEDTQYF
>TRBJ2-7|TRBV6-5
CASSYSSDTRGSYEQYF
>TRBJ2-7|TRBV5-1
CASSSVGVGYEQYF
>TRBJ2-5|TRBV12-3/TRBV12-4
CACSFGGRTQYF
>TRBJ2-7|TRBV20-1
CSARLSHEQYF
>TRBJ2-1|TRBV20-1
CSASPLGGARGRAVNEQFF
>TRBJ2-5|TRBV9
CASSVRTDGYQETQYF
>TRBJ2-7|TRBV19
CASSIGTSGHEQYF
>TRBJ2-7|TRBV20-1
CSARGGSYEQYF
>TRBJ1-1|TRBV12-3/TRBV12-4
CASSLRGNLNTEAFF
>TRBJ2-4|TRBV6-5
CASSYAGQGVKNIQYF
>TRBJ2-1|TRBV15
CATSRVAAGAYEQFF
>TRBJ2-1|TRBV5-6
CASSVDPRGNNEQFF
>TRBJ2-1|TRBV6-1
CASSARLPENEQFF
>TRBJ2-7|TRBV6-1
CASSATTGGEQYF
>TRBJ2-3|TRBV28
CASTLTRDTDTQYF
>TRBJ2-1|TRBV6-2/TRBV6-3
CASSYSKLGISGRVNEQFF
>TRBJ2-1|TRBV5-1
CASSLQIGSSYNEQFF
>TRBJ2-7|TRBV5-4
CASSSKLATYEQYF
>TRBJ1-2|TRBV27
CASSSRVGARGYTF
>TRBJ2-1|TRBV20-1
CSAIIRSSYNEQFF
>TRBJ2-2|TRBV29-1
CSVGAGGISGELFF
>TRBJ2-2|TRBV5-6
CASSLDWLDAGELFF
>TRBJ2-3|TRBV29-1
CSSPLGDTQYF
>TRBJ2-7|TRBV15
CATSRGSPMGEQYF
>TRBJ2-1|TRBV6-4
CASSQEGVATQFF
>TRBJ2-7|TRBV29-1
CSRDRLRGGAPYEQYF
>TRBJ2-5|TRBV19
CASSMGETQYF
>TRBJ2-1|TRBV15
CATSRDLDYEQFF
>TRBJ2-1|TRBV5-1
CASSLDPSEGEQFF